A single sample is the source of the 21 T cell receptor beta chains below, sequenced in a study of Ad26.COV2.S vaccination and SARS-CoV-2 variants. Sequenced by immunoSEQ multiplex PCR; TCRdb stores in-frame clones only, minus some. The repertoire holds hundreds of thousands of clones, with around 88% as singletons. Described treatment: about 20 received Ad26.COV2.S at low or high dose, single or two shots; a few received placebo; per-sample allocation not given. The study sampled participants on day 63 after the first vaccine or placebo injection. The specimen was peripheral blood, collected in a trial of Ad26.COV2.S vaccine versus placebo. The receptors come from a person between 18 and 65 years old who received the Ad26.COV2.S COVID-19 vaccine or a placebo.

The count of this clone is one. The V gene is TRBV19, the J gene TRBJ1-6; D not certain. This CDR3 comprises 15 residues. The V gene lost 7 bases and the J gene lost 10 bases, with 20 bases spanning the gap. Germline CDR1 is LNHDA and CDR2 is SQIVND (reference sequence). DNA of the CDR3: TGTGCCAGTACCTCATCTGGTTCAGGTTGGTCACCCCTCCACTTT. Translated: CASTSSGSGWSPLHF.

V gene TRBV10-2 combines with J gene TRBJ1-2; D call uncertain. The CDR3 loop spans 14 amino acids. Germline loops: CDR1 WSHSY, CDR2 SAAADI. With 2 bases removed from V and 5 bases from J, the gap between germline ends came to 12 bases. The CDR3 region is CASSEPDLIYGYTF. In nucleotides, the CDR3 is TGCGCCAGCAGTGAGCCCGACTTGATTTATGGCTACACCTTC.

J is TRBJ2-5 and V is TRBV7-9; D is ambiguous. Germline V gene data show CDR1 as SEHNR and CDR2 as FQNEAQ (reference sequence). This CDR3 is 14 amino acids long. The V gene lost 5 bases and the J gene lost 4 bases, with 14 bases spanning the gap. The CDR3 DNA sequence: TGTGCCAGCAGCACGGACCTATATGGAGAGACCCAGTACTTC. Amino acid sequence: CASSTDLYGETQYF.

The rearrangement uses TRBV28 and TRBJ2-2; the D is unclear. Germline CDR1 is MDHEN and CDR2 is SYDVKM. CDR3 length: 14 residues. Trimming removed 2 bases from V and 6 bases from J, with 10 bases in between. Here the CDR3 reads CASSLDFLAGELFF. CDR3 nucleotide sequence: TGTGCCAGCAGTTTAGACTTTTTGGCCGGGGAGCTGTTTTTT.

This rearrangement joins TRBV4-3 to TRBJ2-1; TRBD2 aligns across 9 bases. The trim removed 1 base at V and 10 bases at J, leaving 2 bases unmatched. The CDR3 extends over 13 amino acids. Germline V gives CDR1 LGHNA, CDR2 YSLEER. The CDR3 nucleotides read TGCGCCAGCAGCCAAGGTCTAGCGGGAGAGCAGTTCTTC. Translating it yields CASSQGLAGEQFF.

CDR3 nucleotide sequence: TGTGCCAGCAGTTTATCGTTTAGTGGGGTGGAGCAGTTCTTC. This gives the protein CASSLSFSGVEQFF. The chain carries TRBV27 and TRBJ2-1; D is undetermined. Germline V CDR1 and CDR2: MNHEY, SMNVEV (reference sequence). Trimming pared 0 bases from V and 10 bases from J, leaving 13 bases between. The CDR3 loop spans 14 amino acids.

V and J are TRBV6-6 and TRBJ2-5; TRBD2 matches 7 bases. This CDR3 region has 15 residues. CDR1 and CDR2 from the germline V gene are MNHNY and SVGAGI (reference sequence). V lost 5 bases and J lost 4; bases outside the gene matches: 10. The CDR3 nucleotides read TGTGCCAGCAGTCAAACACCTAGGGAGGGAGAGACCCAGTACTTC. Translated: CASSQTPREGETQYF.

This chain joins TRBV7-9 and TRBJ1-5; TRBD1 might be the D (6 bases). V was shortened by 3 bases and J by 5 bases, with 8 bases between the two germline ends. Germline lookup yields CDR1 SEHNR and CDR2 FQNEAQ (reference sequence). This CDR3 contains 13 residues. The CDR3 DNA sequence: TGTGCCAGCAGCTTGGGACAATATCAGCCCCAGCATTTT. Its protein is CASSLGQYQPQHF.

The chain couples TRBV30 to TRBJ2-7; perhaps TRBD2 as D (6 bases). Trimming stripped 1 base from V and 11 bases from J, with 12 bases between. Germline CDR1 GTSNPN, CDR2 SVGIG (reference sequence). The CDR3 runs 11 residues. CDR3 in DNA: TGTGCCTGGAGTGGGGGGGTTCGGGAGTACTTC. It encodes CAWSGGVREYF.

The rearrangement joins TRBV5-6 to TRBJ2-3; D call uncertain. This CDR3 has 15 amino acids. Germline V gives CDR1 SGHDT, CDR2 YYEEEE. V was cut by 4 bases and J by 2 bases, with 14 bases left in between. CDR3 DNA sequence: TGTGCCAGCAGCGAAACCGGAGCTGACACAGATACGCAGTATTTT. Protein sequence: CASSETGADTDTQYF.

Concerning this clone: The sample contains more than one DNA sequence encoding this CDR3. The chain has TRBV4-2 and TRBJ2-1; D remains ambiguous. Germline lookup yields CDR1 LGHNA and CDR2 YNFKEQ. Between the trimmed V and J ends, which lost 0 bases and 0 bases, there was a span of 9 bases. This CDR3 is 16 amino acids long. The CDR3 DNA is TGTGCCAGCAGCCAAGACGGGTCCGGCTCCTACAATGAGCAGTTCTTC. Its protein is CASSQDGSGSYNEQFF.

The chain combines TRBV7-2 with TRBJ1-4; a possible D gene is TRBD1 (5 bases). Germline values: CDR1 SGHTA, CDR2 FQGNSA. The length of the CDR3 is 15 residues. V was pared by 1 base and J by 7 bases, with 13 bases between. CDR3 in amino acids: CASSLVLGGVEKLFF. CDR3 coding DNA: TGTGCCAGCAGCTTAGTTCTCGGGGGGGTTGAAAAACTGTTTTTT.

The chain links TRBV6-2 or TRBV6-3 to TRBJ1-4; no definite D call. This CDR3 is built from 16 residues. Germline loops: CDR1 MNHEY, CDR2 SVGEGT. V was clipped by 6 bases and J by 8 bases, with 22 bases between them. CDR3 coding DNA: TGTGCCAGCAGCCACTATAATTCGCAGGACGGGGAAAAACTGTTTTTT. Amino acids: CASSHYNSQDGEKLFF.

Here the CDR3 reads CARSLEAGTAYNEQFF. CDR3 coding DNA: TGTGCCAGAAGCTTGGAGGCCGGGACAGCCTACAATGAGCAGTTCTTC. The chain uses TRBV5-3 and TRBJ2-1, with 7 bases identical to TRBD1. TRBV5-3 is an open reading frame, and its role is uncertain. V lost 0 bases and J lost 2; bases outside the gene matches: 5. This CDR3 comprises 16 residues.

This chain connects TRBV18 to TRBJ1-1, with 7 bases fitting TRBD1. In germline, CDR1 is KGHSH, CDR2 LQKENI. The CDR3 has 13 residues. Trimming took 6 bases from V and 3 from J; bases not matched to a gene: 4. The CDR3 sequence: CASSQGEDTEAFF. The CDR3 DNA sequence: TGTGCCAGCTCGCAGGGGGAGGACACTGAAGCTTTCTTT.

This clone showed up just a few times. The chain is built from TRBV10-3 and TRBJ2-2; a possible D gene is TRBD2 (6 bases). The V gene lost 5 bases and the J gene lost 4 bases, with 8 bases spanning the gap. The CDR3 sequence is 13 residues long. The germline gives CDR1 ENHRY, CDR2 SYGVKD. The CDR3, as DNA: TGTGCCATCAGTCCCGGGGGCACCGGGGAGCTGTTTTTT. It specifies CAISPGGTGELFF.

V and J are TRBV5-1 and TRBJ1-2; D possibly corresponds to TRBD1 (6 bases). Germline V lookup: CDR1 SGHRS, CDR2 YFSETQ. Trimming stripped 2 bases from V and 6 bases from J, with 11 bases between. The CDR3 contains 13 residues. CDR3 region: CASSFRQADGYTF. In DNA form, the CDR3 reads TGCGCCAGCAGCTTTCGACAGGCCGATGGCTACACCTTC.

The rearrangement joins TRBV10-1 to TRBJ2-7; the D is unclear. Germline V CDR1 and CDR2: WNHNN, SYGVQD (reference sequence). V was cut by 2 bases and J by 5 bases, with 4 bases left in between. The CDR3 covers 11 residues. The CDR3, as DNA: TGCGCCAGCAGTGAGGGGCACGAGCAGTACTTC. It encodes CASSEGHEQYF.

The genes are TRBV5-5 and TRBJ1-5, with TRBD1 matching 8 bases. The CDR3 totals 18 residues. V lost 2 bases and J lost 0; bases outside the gene matches: 10. Germline V gives CDR1 SGHKS, CDR2 YYEKEE (reference sequence). CDR3 sequence reads: CASSLTGQGTDSNQPQHF. In DNA, the CDR3 is TGTGCCAGCAGCTTAACCGGACAGGGAACTGATAGCAATCAGCCCCAGCATTTT.

The rearrangement joins TRBV6-2 or TRBV6-3 to TRBJ2-1; possible D gene TRBD2, 5 bases. Germline CDR1 reads MNHEY; CDR2 reads SVGEGT. Trimming shortened V by 2 bases and J by 10 bases, and 9 bases separated the two germline ends. This CDR3 comprises 12 residues. The CDR3: CASSYVGSEQFF. The CDR3, as DNA: TGTGCCAGCAGTTACGTTGGGAGCGAGCAGTTCTTC.

The chain uses TRBV11-2 and TRBJ2-7; 9 bases map to TRBD1. Germline V gene sequence: CDR1 SGHAT, CDR2 FQNNGV. The CDR3 runs to 16 residues. Trimming removed 5 bases from V and 4 bases from J; junction bases left unmatched: 12. This CDR3 reads CASSRGPGQGTYEQYF. The CDR3 coding sequence is TGTGCCAGCAGCCGCGGACCGGGACAGGGAACGTACGAGCAGTACTTC. Complete variable domain (other parts from reference TRBV11-2 and TRBJ2-7): EAGVAQSPRYKIIEKRQSVAFWCNPISGHATLYWYQQILGQGPKLLIQFQNNGVVDDSQLPKDRFSAERLKGVDSTLKIQPAKLEDSAVYLCASSRGPGQGTYEQYFGPGTRLTVT.